This T cell receptor (beta chain) was documented in a study of blood T cells in healthy people across ages (dated by TCRdb to the mid-2010s). Study-level background: In model experiments, template switching captured roughly one uniquely barcoded TCR beta cDNA molecule for every two T cells. Donors were grouped into four age groups: young (average approximately 15 years), middle-aged (roughly 40), aged (around 62) and long-lived (about 90). To avoid experimental bias, donors of different ages were distributed randomly across sequencing lanes. The study measured age-related changes in TCR beta repertoire diversity using deep sequencing normalized with unique cDNA molecular identifiers. Using the same blood draw, the study looked at two additional independent replicas of 1 million unique cDNA reads for two donors, one aged 18 to 30 and the other aged 80 or older. The study at large found these results: Observed TCR beta diversity per million T cells fell roughly linearly with age, and a significant reduction was already apparent by age around 39. Because profiling used bulk unsorted PBMCs, naive and antigen-experienced compartments could not be compared conclusively. A strong correlation was found between observed TCR beta diversity and the percentage of naive T cells measured by flow cytometry. Because donor CMV infection status was unknown, age-related changes in expanded clonotypes were potentially confounded. Total diversity estimates from one million sequenced T cells were considered lower bounds and underestimates. Compared with the aged group, the long-lived group had more naive CD4+ T cells, fewer expanded clones and increased TCR diversity, suggesting age selection.

The germline V gene encodes CDR1 LGHNA and CDR2 YNFKEQ. Reading from cysteine to phenylalanine, the CDR3 counts 16 amino acids. Just CDR3 DNA is preserved here, 48 bases in frame from base 1. Deletion took 4 bases off V and 1 base off J, with a span of 15 bases between the germline ends. Donors were 39 systemically healthy Caucasian individuals from Russia aged roughly 6 to 90 years. Roughly 10 milliliters of peripheral blood were drawn from each donor into EDTA-treated Vacutainer tubes. PBMCs were isolated by Ficoll-Paque density-gradient centrifugation, with at least 6 million obtained per sample. Total RNA, at least 5 micrograms per sample, was extracted from PBMCs with Trizol reagent. The percentages of naive CD45RAhigh/CD27high T cells were determined by flow cytometry on a PBMC aliquot from every donor. Libraries were constructed by 5' RACE. Reads for this sample came from an Illumina HiSeq 2500. The second PCR ran for about 6 to 12 cycles and used a J-beta primer mix along with a sample-barcoded 5' primer. A template-switch 5' adaptor carrying 12 random nucleotides introduced a unique molecular identifier onto each TCR beta cDNA molecule. Each sample yielded at least 3 million CDR3-containing paired-end reads. The Mint cDNA synthesis kit, primed by a TRBC-specific oligonucleotide, was used to synthesize first-strand cDNA from all RNA. Following uracil-DNA glycosylase treatment, all cDNA underwent a first 18-cycle PCR with the universal primers M1SS and BC2_uni_R. Turning to the authors' computational methods: For normalization, 1 million high-quality reads were randomly selected from each sample, with every read carrying a distinct molecular identifier. Reads with shared molecular identifiers were discarded instead of being binned into consensus sequences. MiTCR, set to a Q25 quality threshold and the strictest error-elimination algorithm, was used for CDR3 identification, clonotype clustering and error correction. Lower-bound total TCR beta diversity was estimated with a nonparametric unseen species model using Euler transformation. The public reads were run again by TCRdb, first through fastp at Q25 and then through MiXCR, and only productive beta chains were kept. CDR3 protein sequences are deduplicated, and each keeps its most common genes and DNA. The V and J calls and clone size come from TCRdb's table, not from the authors' own analysis. The sample table records 540,000 or so distinct CDR3 sequences; approximately 25% of these occur just once. About a fifth of the sample lies in the top ten.

This clonotype was detected only a few times. Its antigen remains undetermined. One base away there is no much larger clone; base qualities are not given. The sample taken for sequencing was blood. The sequence is built from TRBV4-2 and TRBJ2-3, with the D gene uncertain. This sequence originates from a woman in her 70s in good health. The DNA sequence is given as TGTGCCAGCAGCCCCGAGCCCGCTGGTCGCACAGATACGCAGTATTTT. Its protein reads: CASSPEPAGRTDTQYF.